The entry below describes one TCR beta chain. This clone was observed a handful of times. Its antigen target is currently unknown. The record has no base qualities; no much larger clone is one base away. V loses 8 bases, J loses 5 bases, and the germline ends lie 19 bases apart. From the cysteine up to the phenylalanine, the CDR3 has a length of 14 residues. The read is trimmed to its CDR3 DNA, 42 bases read in frame from base 1. For CDR1 and CDR2, the germline V gene lists MNHNS and SASEGT. This sample is part of a study of cytomegalovirus exposure and HLA in healthy donors (dated by TCRdb to 2016 to 2017). Background for the entire study: An earlier analysis of roughly 610 of the donors reported 276 Gb of sequence data and 117 million unique TCR beta sequences obtained from roughly 180 million T cells. An early release covering around 630 HLA-typed donors comprised about 300 gigabases of sequencing data and tens of millions of unique TCR sequences. The genetic ancestry cluster associated with self-reported Caucasian donors included roughly four fifths of the approximately 400 genotyped donors. The study aimed to test whether signatures of past pathogen exposure could be identified by cataloging public T cell receptors. The study profiled the T cell repertoires of about 720 subjects by immunosequencing and related them to cytomegalovirus serostatus. A separate validation cohort of 100 to 150 different subjects was used in addition to the roughly 670-subject first cohort. To predict cytomegalovirus infection status, the study combined high-throughput TCR immunosequencing, statistical association of individual TCRs with disease status, and machine learning. A later analysis re-examined previously published TCR beta repertoires from 600 to 700 donors and added high-resolution HLA genotyping to investigate patterns of TCR occurrence. In the later analysis, no new phenotypic data were used to find candidate immune exposures; instead, reliance was placed on TCR beta sequences and their occurrence across donors. An earlier analysis of 587 of the donors applied high-throughput TCR beta sequencing to assess whether each TCR beta V gene segment acted as functional or pseudogenic. Donor age, sex, ethnicity and CMV serostatus were collected together with the repertoire data. A later genetic analysis used genome-wide SNP genotypes for about three fifths of the 666 donors, treating that subset as a discovery cohort. All discovery cohort repertoires had been generated on a single sequencing platform. Class I and class II HLA loci were covered by the typing at four-digit resolution. Typing coverage differed by locus: A, B, C, DRB1 and DQB1 were typed in about 629-640 donors, DQA1 in 522, DPA1 in roughly 590, and DPB1 in just under 480. Because of strong linkage in the cohort, a few DR-DQ haplotypes were treated as single units for association and clustering. Among around 400 genotyped donors of the cohort, an average of about 240,000 unique TCR beta nucleotide sequences were sequenced per donor, roughly 20% of them non-productive. The investigation overall reported the following: When HLA alleles, especially DR and DQ, strongly co-occurred, TCR associations were difficult to assign to individual alleles. The classifier was reported to diagnose cytomegalovirus status with high specificity and sensitivity in both the original cohort and the validation cohort. Linkage disequilibrium might explain the correlated functional status among segregating V segments, but an unknown experimental factor could not be ruled out. Some IMGT-functional V segments, including TRBV6-2 and TRBV6-3, could not be told apart with the 87-base-pair reads, so those segments were excluded. Immune exposure information for the cohort was limited to CMV serostatus. In a later genetic analysis, fewer N-insertions in productive TCRs were reported among donors in an Asian-associated ancestry cluster than the 666-donor mean. A further reported finding was that TCR beta sequences accurately predicted the HLA-A and HLA-B alleles for most subjects in the first cohort. According to a later analysis, TCR association rates differed among HLA loci, with DRB1 alleles showing the most associated TCRs and HLA-C alleles showing the fewest. Compared with equally common non-associated chains, HLA-associated TCR beta chains in a later analysis were more clonally expanded and had lower generation probabilities. According to a later analysis, parvovirus B19, influenza, CMV and Epstein-Barr virus appeared linked to several top co-occurrence clusters. Presence/absence analyses assumed roughly uniform sequencing depth across donors, an assumption that may not hold. At a false discovery rate of 0.05, a later analysis linked fewer than 20,000 TCR beta sequences to specific HLA alleles. In a later genetic analysis, a missense DCLRE1C variant was associated with V-gene and J-gene trimming of TCR beta chains, and the association was replicated in an independent cohort. Approximately 16 rarely observed V segments, including chromosome 9 orphons, were excluded from the earlier analysis of several hundred of the donors because counts were too low. In an earlier analysis of approximately 590 of the donors, most TCR beta V segments were observed in productive rearrangements about 87% or about 30% of the time, broadly matching IMGT annotations. According to the authors, the approach could potentially be generalized to other disease states and immunological phenotypes. A cluster of highly shared sequence variants was judged likely to represent a technical artifact of the sequencing pipeline. Only TCR beta chains were sequenced in this cohort, and the absence of alpha or paired-chain data limited detectable features. In vitro tests confirmed that a few of the cytomegalovirus-associated TCR beta chains recognize cytomegalovirus antigens. Because some donors lacked HLA typing at each locus, the association tests relied only on the typed subset. While some public TCRs were present in many individuals, most TCR sequences turned up only very rarely across donors. The study gave a list of about 170 TCR beta chains associated with cytomegalovirus. Most CMV-associated TCR beta chains appeared to be HLA-restricted in a later analysis, and the HLA associations seemed to be driven largely by CMV exposure.

In total, 630 or so healthy bone marrow donors made up the cohort. At the time of sampling, every cohort member was nominally healthy, though immune exposures that went unrecorded were likely present. The donor tested CMV seronegative, placing the donor among the 352 seronegative members of the cohort. Each donor provided a peripheral blood sample, and peripheral blood mononuclear cells were used for TCR beta sequencing. The Qiagen DNeasy Blood Extraction Kit was used to extract genomic DNA from the blood cell samples. The library was built by means of the immunoSEQ multiplex PCR assay. For the multiplex PCR, a mixture combining 60 forward primers for TCR Vbeta segments and 13 reverse primers for TCR Jbeta segments was used. Amplification of the CDR3 region of rearranged TCR beta genes was performed with a multiplex PCR assay on genomic DNA. The amplified TCR beta libraries were sequenced on the Illumina HiSeq System as 87-base-pair reads. Under the source paper's analysis protocol: A later analysis counted tens of millions of unique TCR beta chains across the roughly 700 repertoires, and 10 million to 12 million of these chains were shared by at least two donors. Raw reads were error-corrected and collapsed into unique sequences with a nearest-neighbor algorithm that merged closely related sequences to remove PCR and sequencing errors. Alignment of CDR3 sequences to IMGT reference sequences was used to assign V, D and J gene segments. For a sequence to be retained, a match of at least six nucleotides was required to both a V gene segment and a J gene segment. Rearrangements were classified as productive when the CDR3 lacked stop codons and remained in frame with V and J, and all other rearrangements were classified as non-productive. Following IMGT convention, CDR3 was defined as the stretch from the second conserved V-encoded cysteine up to the conserved J-encoded phenylalanine. Sequences without an unambiguous match to a single V gene segment were excluded from the earlier analysis of about 600 of the donors. An earlier analysis of 550 to 650 of the donors classified V segments as functional when productive rearrangements were above 56.7% and as segregating when the standard deviation between donors was above 5%. A statistical classification framework was developed to diagnose cytomegalovirus status using the catalog of TCR beta chain sequences. A later analysis assigned V and J genes by comparing TCR nucleotide sequences with IMGT/GENE-DB human TR gene sequences. The TCRdist pipeline was used in a later analysis to assign CDR3 sequences and most-parsimonious VDJ recombination scenarios. In a later analysis, each TCR beta chain was defined by its CDR3 amino acid sequence together with its V-gene family, and reads without a unique V-gene family were excluded. To address suspected cross-contamination and a sequencing artifact, a later analysis removed over 500 highly shared, low-generation-probability nucleotide sequences. A later analysis calculated a clonal expansion index for each public chain from normalized within-repertoire ranks of inferred template counts. In a later analysis, generation probabilities were computed with a VDJ recombination model fitted to out-of-frame rearrangements, and the resulting probabilities were checked against IGoR. Hypergeometric tests were used in a later analysis to score TCR-TCR, TCR-HLA and TCR-CMV co-occurrence, with a repertoire-size bias correction applied to the TCR pairs. False discovery rates were estimated in a later analysis by permuting HLA or CMV assignments 20 times. In a later analysis, co-occurring TCRs were grouped using DBSCAN, and TCRdist sequence similarity was added for clustering within HLA-allele-positive subsets. Repertoires with fewer than 30,000 or more than 120,000 public chains were left out of co-occurrence clustering, as were about 5 repertoires with anomalous nucleotide sharing. TCRdb provides this immuneACCESS table in a form limited to in-frame rearrangements. Some clones are lacking; in checked studies, under half of them reflect an unresolved V gene, and why the rest are absent is not known. Clone size and the V and J calls come from that table; the DNA yielded D and trimming. The sample profile shows under 200,000 clones; over 75% of them were found once. Clones ranked in the top ten supply around 2.4% of the sample.

Sample: PBMCs. The chain is assembled from TRBV6-1 and TRBJ2-7; possibly the D gene is TRBD1, per 5 matching bases. This TCR was sampled from a man aged 55 to 70 in good health and CMV-seronegative. The nucleotide sequence is TGTGCCAGCCGGCAAACGGACACTCGCGACGAGCAGTACTTC. The translation is CASRQTDTRDEQYF.